These T cell receptor beta chains were read from a single sample in a study of blood T cells in healthy people across ages. TCRdb analysed the 5' RACE reads with MiXCR anew, one entry per CDR3 protein. Of approximately 800,000 distinct CDR3 sequences in the sample, more than 35% were seen once. Sequencing was done on a sample of blood. Receptor source: an older man in good health. The CDR3 runs from the conserved cysteine through the conserved F or W. D genes are given only for firm matches. Expanded clones are given a class, and other clones once, few, many or no size at all.

>TRBV6-4|TRBD1|TRBJ2-1|-
TGTGCCAGCAGTGACGGGACAGGGGGCCAGGGAATTTACAATGAGCAGTTCTTC
CASSDGTGGQGIYNEQFF
>TRBV29-1|TRBD2|TRBJ2-3|few
TGCAGCGTTGAAGGACTAGCGGGAGGGATTGGCACAGATACGCAGTATTTT
CSVEGLAGGIGTDTQYF
>TRBV15|-|TRBJ2-7|-
TGTGCCATCAGCAGAGGTACAGGGTTGCGCGAGCAGTACTTC
CAISRGTGLREQYF
>TRBV28|-|TRBJ2-7|many
TGTGCCAGCAGCGGAGGGGACAGTGTGTCCTACGAGCAGTACTTC
CASSGGDSVSYEQYF
>TRBV11-3|-|TRBJ2-1|-
TGTGCCAGCAGCGACGAACAGGGCAATGAGCAGTTCTTC
CASSDEQGNEQFF
>TRBV9|-|TRBJ2-5|few
TGTGCCAGCAGCGTAGCTCCGGCCCCCCGGAATGAGCAGTACTTC
CASSVAPAPRNEQYF
>TRBV20-1|-|TRBJ2-5|-
TGCAGTGCTATTCAGGGAGGCCATGTTAGGGAGCAGTACTTC
CSAIQGGHVREQYF
>TRBV9|-|TRBJ2-3|-
TGTGCCACCCCTTGGACAGATACGCAGTATTTT
CATPWTDTQYF
>TRBV5-5|-|TRBJ2-6|few
TGTGCCAGCAGCCCGGCCCTCAGGGTTGACTGGGCCAACGTCCTGACTTTC
CASSPALRVDWANVLTF
>TRBV5-1|-|TRBJ2-5|few
TGCGCCAGCAGCTTGGAGGGACTGGGGGCCCAGTACTTC
CASSLEGLGAQYF
>TRBV6-5|-|TRBJ1-1|-
TGTGCCAGCGTCTCGAACACTGAAGCTTTCTTT
CASVSNTEAFF
>TRBV12-2|-|TRBJ2-1|-
TGTGCAAGTCGCCTTCGACTAGCGGAGGAAGATTACAATGAGCAGTTCTTC
CASRLRLAEEDYNEQFF
>TRBV20-1|-|TRBJ2-1|-
TGCAGTGCTAGAGATGGTATTAGGGTGAATGAGCAGTTCTTC
CSARDGIRVNEQFF
>TRBV7-2|TRBD1|TRBJ1-6|-
TGTGCCAGCAGGACACAGGGGGCTTTCTCACCCCTCCACTTT
CASRTQGAFSPLHF
>TRBV2|TRBD1|TRBJ1-1|-
TGTGCCAGCAAAGGACAGGGCACTGAAGCTTTCTTT
CASKGQGTEAFF
>TRBV7-2|TRBD2|TRBJ2-1|few
TGTGCCAGCAGCACCGGACCGCTGCGGGGGACCAATGAGCAGTTCTTC
CASSTGPLRGTNEQFF
>TRBV29-1|-|TRBJ2-5|few
TGCAGCGTTGAAGGGGGCGGGACCAGGAGCCCAGAGACCCAGTACTTC
CSVEGGGTRSPETQYF
>TRBV10-3|TRBD1|TRBJ1-2|-
TGTGCCATCAGTGAGTCCGAGACAGGGCTGGACTATGGCTACACCTTC
CAISESETGLDYGYTF
>TRBV5-1|TRBD1|TRBJ2-1|-
TGCGCCAGCAGCCCCAGGGACAGGCAATACAAGGAGCAGTTCTTC
CASSPRDRQYKEQFF
>TRBV3-1|-|TRBJ2-4|-
TGTGCCAGCAGCACCGCTGAGTCCGGGCAGTACTTC
CASSTAESGQYF
>TRBV4-3|-|TRBJ2-1|few
TGCGCCAGCAGCCAAGGGACAGTCAGCTCCTACAATGAGCAGTTCTTC
CASSQGTVSSYNEQFF
>TRBV5-1|-|TRBJ2-7|-
TGCGCCAGCAGCGGGTGGATGTCCCACGAGCAGTACTTC
CASSGWMSHEQYF
>TRBV5-1|-|TRBJ1-1|-
TGCGCCAGCAGCTTGGCCCCAGGAGCCGTTGAAGCTTTCTTT
CASSLAPGAVEAFF
>TRBV29-1|TRBD2|TRBJ2-7|-
TGCAGCGTGGGTCTAGCGGGAGGGCTCGAGCAGTACTTC
CSVGLAGGLEQYF
>TRBV3-1|-|TRBJ2-7|-
TGTGCCAGCAGCCAAGGTCTTATCTCCTACGAGCAGTACTTC
CASSQGLISYEQYF
>TRBV13|TRBD1|TRBJ1-1|few
TGTGCCAGCAGCTCATGGGGACAGTGGAACACTGGAGCTTTCTTT
CASSSWGQWNTGAFF
>TRBV5-1|-|TRBJ2-7|-
TGCGCCAGCAGCTCACTAGCTGCCAATGAGCAGTACTTC
CASSSLAANEQYF
>TRBV6-5|TRBD2|TRBJ2-5|few
TGTGCCAGCAGTAGGGGACTAGCGAAAGAGACCCAGTACTTC
CASSRGLAKETQYF
>TRBV2|-|TRBJ2-7|-
TGTGCCAGCAGGGGAGACGGAGCCTACGAGCAGTACTTC
CASRGDGAYEQYF
>TRBV6-2/TRBV6-3|-|TRBJ1-2|few
TGTGCCAGCAGTTACTCGAGACAGTATGGCTACACCTTC
CASSYSRQYGYTF
>TRBV6-2/TRBV6-3|TRBD2|TRBJ2-5|-
TGTGCCAGCAGTCGGGCTAGCGGGGGGTCCCAAGAGACCCAGTACTTC
CASSRASGGSQETQYF
>TRBV29-1|-|TRBJ2-5|-
TGCAGCGTTGAAACATACCAAGAGACCCAGTACTTC
CSVETYQETQYF
>TRBV6-2/TRBV6-3|-|TRBJ2-1|-
TGTGCCAGCAGTTACGCGCAGAATGTGAATGAGCAGTTCTTC
CASSYAQNVNEQFF
>TRBV5-1|-|TRBJ2-5|-
TGCGCCGGCAGCGCCGGACACGGAATACGGGGAGAGACCCAGTACTTC
CAGSAGHGIRGETQYF
>TRBV6-1|-|TRBJ2-5|many
TGTGCCAGCAGTGAGGGCAGGGAGACCCAGTACTTC
CASSEGRETQYF
>TRBV6-6|TRBD1|TRBJ1-4|-
TGTGCCAGCAGGCAAATCGACAGGGGGGATGAAAAACTGTTTTTT
CASRQIDRGDEKLFF
>TRBV12-3/TRBV12-4|TRBD2|TRBJ2-3|many
TGTGCCAGCAGCTACCGGGGAGGCGGGAGGTTAGATACGCAGTATTTT
CASSYRGGGRLDTQYF
>TRBV12-3/TRBV12-4|-|TRBJ2-7|-
TGTGCCAGCAGTCACGGAGGGGATCCTATCTACGAGCAGTACTTC
CASSHGGDPIYEQYF
>TRBV24-1|TRBD2|TRBJ2-1|-
TGTGCCACCAGTGAATCCGGGACTAGTACTAAGAGCTCCTACAATGAGCAGTTCTTC
CATSESGTSTKSSYNEQFF
>TRBV10-3|-|TRBJ2-7|-
TGTGCCATCAGTGAGTCGGCTAGCACAAATGAGCAGTACTTC
CAISESASTNEQYF
>TRBV20-1|-|TRBJ2-6|-
TGCAGTGCTAGACAACCTCCAGGGGCGCATGGGGCCAACGTCCTGACTTTC
CSARQPPGAHGANVLTF
>TRBV4-3|TRBD2|TRBJ2-7|-
TGCGCCAGCAGCCAAGATCTTTCGGTCCGGGAGGCTCCCTACGAGCAGTACTTC
CASSQDLSVREAPYEQYF
>TRBV5-6|TRBD1|TRBJ2-1|few
TGTGCCAGCAGCTTCCAAGCTGGGACAGGGAGCAATGAGCAGTTCTTC
CASSFQAGTGSNEQFF
>TRBV7-9|TRBD1|TRBJ2-1|-
TGTGCCAGCAGCTTAGTACAGGGGGCTTATGATGAGCAGTTCTTC
CASSLVQGAYDEQFF
>TRBV7-9|-|TRBJ2-1|-
TGTGCCAGCAGCCCCCTCGGGGGCGGCACTAAACCTAGGCAGTTCTTC
CASSPLGGGTKPRQFF
>TRBV12-3/TRBV12-4|-|TRBJ2-1|-
TGTGCCAGCAGTCCCGAGGGTTCCTACAATGAGCAGTTCTTC
CASSPEGSYNEQFF
>TRBV6-5|TRBD2|TRBJ2-5|-
TGTGCCAGCAGTTACTCTAGACTAGCGGGAGGGACCAGGGAGACCCAGTACTTC
CASSYSRLAGGTRETQYF
>TRBV2|-|TRBJ2-1|-
TGTGCCAGCAGGGACTTTAGCTACAATGAGCAGTTCTTC
CASRDFSYNEQFF
>TRBV20-1|TRBD2|TRBJ2-3|few
TGCAGTGCCCTAGGAACTAGCGAGACTAGCACAGATACGCAGTATTTT
CSALGTSETSTDTQYF
>TRBV7-2|TRBD2|TRBJ2-1|-
TGTGCCAGCAGCTTAGTGCCAGCGGGAGGGCCGGGAAATGAGCAGTTCTTC
CASSLVPAGGPGNEQFF
>TRBV7-2|-|TRBJ2-1|-
TGTGCCAGCAGCCCCAGTGTAGCGGAATACAATGAGCAGTTCTTC
CASSPSVAEYNEQFF